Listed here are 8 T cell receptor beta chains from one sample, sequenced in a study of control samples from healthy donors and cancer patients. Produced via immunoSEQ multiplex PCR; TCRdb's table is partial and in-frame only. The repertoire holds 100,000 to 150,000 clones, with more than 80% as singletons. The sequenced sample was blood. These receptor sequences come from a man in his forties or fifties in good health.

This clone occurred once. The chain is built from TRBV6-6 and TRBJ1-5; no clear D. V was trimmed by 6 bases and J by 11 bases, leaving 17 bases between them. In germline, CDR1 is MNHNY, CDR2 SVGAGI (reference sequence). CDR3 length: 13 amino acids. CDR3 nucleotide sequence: TGTGCCAGCAGCCCAGGACTGTCCGTGTCCCAGCATTTT. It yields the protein CASSPGLSVSQHF.

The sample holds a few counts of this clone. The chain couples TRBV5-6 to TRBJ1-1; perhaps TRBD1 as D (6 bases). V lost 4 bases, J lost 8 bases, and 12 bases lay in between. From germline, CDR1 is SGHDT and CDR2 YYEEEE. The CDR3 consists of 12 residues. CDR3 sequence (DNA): TGTGCCAGCAGCCCAGGGACACTCGAAGCTTTCTTT. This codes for CASSPGTLEAFF.

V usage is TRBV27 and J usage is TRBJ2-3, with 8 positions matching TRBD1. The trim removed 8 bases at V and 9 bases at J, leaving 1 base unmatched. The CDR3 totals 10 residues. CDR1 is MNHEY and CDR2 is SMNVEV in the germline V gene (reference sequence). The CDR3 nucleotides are TGTGCCAGCGGGGACAGGACGCAGTATTTT. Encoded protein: CASGDRTQYF.

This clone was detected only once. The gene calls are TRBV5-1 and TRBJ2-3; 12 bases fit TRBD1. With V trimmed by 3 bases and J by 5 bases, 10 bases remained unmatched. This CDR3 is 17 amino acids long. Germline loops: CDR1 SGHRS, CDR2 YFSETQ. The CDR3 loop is CASSWDPGQGARDTQYF. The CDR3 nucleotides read TGCGCCAGCAGCTGGGACCCGGGACAGGGGGCGAGAGATACGCAGTATTTT.

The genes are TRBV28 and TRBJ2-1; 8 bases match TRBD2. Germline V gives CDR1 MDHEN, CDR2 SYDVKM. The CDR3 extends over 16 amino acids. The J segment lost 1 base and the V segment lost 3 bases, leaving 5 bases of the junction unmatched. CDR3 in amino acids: CASSFSGVSSYNEQFF. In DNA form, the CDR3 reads TGTGCCAGCAGTTTTAGCGGGGTGTCTTCCTACAATGAGCAGTTCTTC.

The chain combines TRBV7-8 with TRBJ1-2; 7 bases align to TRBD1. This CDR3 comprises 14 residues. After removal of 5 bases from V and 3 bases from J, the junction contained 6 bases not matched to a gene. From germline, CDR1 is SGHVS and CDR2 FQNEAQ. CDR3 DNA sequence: TGTGCCAGCAGCAGGGGCGGGACAGACTATGGCTACACCTTC. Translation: CASSRGGTDYGYTF.

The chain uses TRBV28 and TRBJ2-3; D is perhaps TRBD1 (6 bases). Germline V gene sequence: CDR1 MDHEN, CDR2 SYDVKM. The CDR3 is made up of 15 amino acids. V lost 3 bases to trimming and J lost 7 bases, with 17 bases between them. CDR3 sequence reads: CASSFGRGPPNTQYF. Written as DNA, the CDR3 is TGTGCCAGCAGTTTTGGCAGGGGACCACCCAATACGCAGTATTTT.

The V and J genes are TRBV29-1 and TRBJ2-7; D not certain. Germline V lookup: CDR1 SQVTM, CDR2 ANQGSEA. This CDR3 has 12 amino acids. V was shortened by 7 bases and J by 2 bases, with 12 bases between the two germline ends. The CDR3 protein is CSANDGAYEQYF. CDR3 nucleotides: TGCAGCGCAAACGACGGAGCCTACGAGCAGTACTTC.